Included here is one TCR beta chain sequence, with context. What it recognizes is unknown. V was trimmed by 0 bases and J by 4 bases, leaving 12 bases between them. The CDR3 extends over 15 amino acids. Germline V gives CDR1 SGDLS, CDR2 YYNGEE. This specimen comes from a study of shared clonotypes between healthy human individuals. Study-level findings and limits: Clonotype sharing among donors was thought likely to change with sequencing depth.

The assay was immunoSEQ multiplex PCR, and TCRdb's table has in-frame clones only and misses some. The table has over a million clones, roughly 98.5% seen once; the top ten hold around 0.38%. The rearrangement links TRBV9 to TRBJ2-3; weak D call: TRBD2 (6 bases). Sequenced sample: naive CD4+ T cells sorted from blood. The subset: CD45RA+ positively selected. This TCR was recovered from a young man in good health. DNA for the CDR3: TGTGCCAGCAGCGTAGGAACGGGAGTCTCAGATACGCAGTATTTT. Its translation: CASSVGTGVSDTQYF. Together with reference TRBV9 and TRBJ2-3, the CDR3 gives the full variable domain: DSGVTQTPKHLITATGQRVTLRCSPRSGDLSVYWYQQSLDQGLQFLIQYYNGEERAKGNILERFSAQQFPDLHSELNLSSLELGDSALYFCASSVGTGVSDTQYFGPGTRLTVL.